The clone carrying this T cell receptor (beta chain) was observed at least ten times. As yet, its antigen is unknown. The lymph nodes were axillary draining lymph nodes from breast cancer patients. TCRdb reprocessed the multiplex PCR reads via MiXCR and lists one record per CDR3 protein. This table holds roughly 260,000 distinct CDR3 sequences, over 25% found once. These data belong to a study of breast tumors, draining lymph nodes, adjacent tissues. Broader study findings: Luminal-like breast cancer showed significantly greater tumor-nontumor repertoire similarity than basal-like breast cancer did. Tumor TCR diversity was below lymph nodes but above nontumor tissue.

This sequence originates from a female donor with breast cancer. Some clones in this sample may be carry-over from other donors' samples. Sequenced sample: axillary lymph node tissue.

CDR3 loop: CASSQVRGGTQYF. Here the CDR3 DNA reads TGCGCCAGCAGCCAAGTACGAGGGGGGACCCAGTACTTC. The chain combines TRBV4-1 with TRBJ2-5; a weak D match, TRBD1 (6 bases). V gave up 1 base and J gave up 7 bases, with 10 bases separating them. Looked up from germline, CDR1 is MGHRA and CDR2 is YSYEKL. The CDR3 extends over 13 amino acids.